This T cell receptor beta chain was profiled in a study of blood T cell repertoires in COVID-19. Assay: immunoSEQ multiplex PCR; the TCRdb copy retains only in-frame clones and omits some. The table shows 200,000 to 250,000 clones, with 83% occurring only once. Seattle researchers signed up patients amid active infection and tracked them longitudinally. This CDR3 is built from 14 residues. Deletions cut 6 bases from V and 9 bases from J, with 18 bases between. Germline loops: CDR1 MNHEY, CDR2 SMNVEV (reference sequence). The receptor was isolated from a woman aged 25 to 45 with COVID-19, enrolled during active disease. The V gene is TRBV27, the J gene TRBJ1-5, with TRBD1 as a possible D gene (6 bases). Sample: peripheral blood. The CDR3 spells CASRPTGGVLPQHF. The CDR3 DNA reads TGTGCCAGCAGACCGACAGGTGGGGTACTGCCCCAGCATTTT.